One and the same sample provided the 29 T cell receptor beta chains below, sequenced in a study of cytomegalovirus exposure and HLA in healthy donors. 13 Jbeta primers and 60 Vbeta primers were used for the PCR. Profiled with immunoSEQ multiplex PCR; TCRdb holds only in-frame clones, not every one. The table includes about 170,000 clones, 85% detected once. The sample consisted of PBMCs. The receptors derive from a man younger than 40 in good health and CMV-seropositive.

This rearrangement joins TRBV18 to TRBJ2-2; 10 nucleotides line up with TRBD1. This CDR3 has 17 residues. Germline assignment: CDR1 KGHSH and CDR2 LQKENI. V lost 3 bases, J lost 4 bases, and 8 bases stayed unmatched. In DNA form, the CDR3 reads TGTGCCAGCTCACCTACTGGGACAGGGGTTCGCACCGGGGAGCTGTTTTTT. Translation: CASSPTGTGVRTGELFF.

The CDR3 bases are TGTGCCAGCAGCTTAACAGGGGCCGGCTATGGCTACACCTTC. Protein: CASSLTGAGYGYTF. The chain carries TRBV9 and TRBJ1-2; 7 bases line up with TRBD1. Per the germline V gene, CDR1 is SGDLS and CDR2 is YYNGEE. CDR3 length: 14 amino acids. Germline trimming cut 4 bases from V and 4 bases from J; bases unmatched to any gene: 7.

The rearrangement joins TRBV25-1 to TRBJ2-1; D call uncertain. V shed 3 bases and J shed 10 bases, with 16 bases lying between them. This CDR3 is built from 14 residues. Looked up from germline, CDR1 is MGHDK and CDR2 is SYGVNS. CDR3 nucleotide sequence: TGTGCCAGCAGTGATTCCCGGCAGAGGCGGGAGCAGTTCTTC. This encodes CASSDSRQRREQFF.

J is TRBJ1-4 and V is TRBV21-1. TRBV21-1 is annotated as a pseudogene. The CDR3 covers 15 residues. The CDR3, as DNA: TGTGCCAGCAGCAAAGACAAGAGGCTTGAGGAAAAACTGTTTTTT. Translation: CASSKDKRLEEKLFF.

This chain uses TRBV4-3 with TRBJ2-7, with a possible D match to TRBD2 (6 bases). This CDR3 region has 18 residues. V was cut by 3 bases and J by 5 bases, with 26 bases left in between. CDR1 LGHNA and CDR2 YSLEER come from the germline V gene. CDR3 nucleotide sequence: TGCGCCAGCAGCCACAAACCCCGGACGGAGGGGTCTCTAAACGAGCAGTACTTC. It is translated as CASSHKPRTEGSLNEQYF.

Concerning this clone: A junction end diverges from the germline sequence, so it may reflect a read error. This chain uses TRBV7-9 with TRBJ1-5; a possible D gene is TRBD1 (5 bases). The germline gives CDR1 SEHNR, CDR2 FQNEAQ (reference sequence). CDR3 size: 14 residues. The CDR3 sequence: CSSSLGGRDQPQHF. CDR3 nucleotide sequence: TGTTCCAGCAGCTTGGGGGGTCGTGATCAGCCCCAGCATTTT.

V and J are TRBV10-3 and TRBJ2-7; a weak D match, TRBD2 (5 bases). Trimming removed 0 bases at V and 0 bases at J, with 6 bases between. The CDR3 length is 14 residues. Germline loops: CDR1 ENHRY, CDR2 SYGVKD. Written as DNA, the CDR3 is TGTGCCATCAGTGAGTCAGGGAGCTCCTACGAGCAGTACGTC. Translated: CAISESGSSYEQYV.

This clone was detected once. The chain employs TRBV11-2 and TRBJ2-7; a weak D match, TRBD2 (5 bases). The CDR3 sequence is 14 residues long. V was trimmed by 3 bases and J by 0 bases, leaving 9 bases between them. Germline-derived CDR1 and CDR2 are SGHAT and FQNNGV. CDR3 sequence (DNA): TGTGCCAGCAGCTTGGGTGACTACTCCTACGAGCAGTACTTC. Encoded protein: CASSLGDYSYEQYF.

The CDR3: CATRTAKNTIYF. CDR3 DNA: TGTGCCACCCGGACAGCAAAAAACACCATATATTTT. The chain combines TRBV6-1 with TRBJ1-3, with D tentatively TRBD1 (6 bases). This CDR3 has 12 residues. Germline values: CDR1 MNHNS, CDR2 SASEGT. V was shortened by 10 bases and J by 6 bases, with 13 bases between the two germline ends.

CDR3 sequence: CASSQGLAGVENEQYF. CDR3 sequence (DNA): TGCGCCAGCAGCCAAGGGTTAGCGGGAGTCGAAAACGAGCAGTACTTC. The chain links TRBV4-1 to TRBJ2-7, with 9 bases lining up with TRBD2. The CDR3 is 16 residues long. Germline trimming cut 1 base from V and 5 bases from J; bases unmatched to any gene: 9. The germline V gene encodes CDR1 MGHRA and CDR2 YSYEKL.

The rearrangement links TRBV5-1 to TRBJ1-1, with 9 bases lining up with TRBD1. The CDR3 has 14 residues. From germline, CDR1 is SGHRS and CDR2 YFSETQ. With 5 bases clipped from V and 3 bases from J, the junction kept 5 bases outside the gene matches. CDR3 in DNA: TGCGCCAGCAGTAAACAGGGGGCGCACACTGAAGCTTTCTTT. Translating gives CASSKQGAHTEAFF.

V gene TRBV28 combines with J gene TRBJ1-2; 7 bases agree with TRBD1. Germline lookup yields CDR1 MDHEN and CDR2 SYDVKM. The CDR3 runs 15 residues. The V and J ends lost 3 bases and 1 base, in that order; junction bases with no gene match: 5. Here the CDR3 reads CASSFQGDLNYGYTF. The CDR3 coding sequence is TGTGCCAGCAGTTTCCAGGGGGACCTTAACTATGGCTACACCTTC.

A single count supports this clone. The chain employs TRBV5-1 and TRBJ2-7, with TRBD1 matching 9 bases. Germline-derived CDR1 and CDR2 are SGHRS and YFSETQ. The CDR3 length is 14 residues. V was clipped by 0 bases and J by 5 bases; unmatched bases: 3. The CDR3 is CASSLGGTGNEQYF. The CDR3 region has the DNA TGCGCCAGCAGCTTGGGAGGGACAGGGAACGAGCAGTACTTC.

The chain combines TRBV4-3 with TRBJ2-6, with TRBD2 matching 7 bases. The germline V gene encodes CDR1 LGHNA and CDR2 YSLEER. J was trimmed by 0 bases and V by 4 bases; bases with no gene match: 3. The CDR3 is made up of 16 amino acids. CDR3 residues: CASSRGGFSGANVLTF. CDR3 coding DNA: TGCGCCAGCAGCCGGGGGGGTTTCTCTGGGGCCAACGTCCTGACTTTC.

The chain couples TRBV7-9 to TRBJ2-2; unclear D gene. V was pared by 3 bases and J by 6 bases, with 5 bases between. Looked up from germline, CDR1 is SEHNR and CDR2 is FQNEAQ (reference sequence). The CDR3 covers 12 residues. The CDR3 sequence: CASSFLSGELFF. For the CDR3, the DNA is TGTGCCAGCAGCTTTTTATCCGGGGAGCTGTTTTTT.

This chain uses TRBV27 with TRBJ2-2, with D perhaps TRBD1 (6 bases). Germline CDR1 reads MNHEY; CDR2 reads SMNVEV (reference sequence). CDR3 length: 15 residues. Trimming left V 5 bases short and J 3 bases short, with 13 bases between. The CDR3 sequence is CASSVGQWDTGELFF. Written as DNA, the CDR3 is TGTGCCAGCAGTGTTGGACAGTGGGACACCGGGGAGCTGTTTTTT.

The rearrangement joins TRBV7-2 to TRBJ2-7; weak D call: TRBD1 (6 bases). The CDR3 totals 13 residues. Trimming cost V 1 base and J 11 bases, with 15 bases left between them. Germline V CDR1 and CDR2: SGHTA, FQGNSA. CDR3 sequence (DNA): TGTGCCAGCAGCTTAGGCCAGGGGCAGGGGAAGTACTTC. Its protein product is CASSLGQGQGKYF.

The count of this clone is one. The chain joins TRBV7-2 to TRBJ1-2, with D possibly matching TRBD1 (6 bases). This CDR3 is 14 amino acids long. Deletions cut 1 base from V and 6 bases from J, with 12 bases between. Germline lookup yields CDR1 SGHTA and CDR2 FQGNSA. The CDR3 is CASSLGTASNGYTF. The CDR3 bases are TGTGCCAGCAGCTTAGGGACAGCTAGTAATGGCTACACCTTC.

The chain has TRBV25-1 and TRBJ1-4, with D maybe TRBD1 (5 bases). With 5 bases removed from V and 7 bases from J, the gap between germline ends came to 14 bases. This CDR3 has 14 residues. Germline assignment: CDR1 MGHDK and CDR2 SYGVNS. CDR3 coding DNA: TGTGCCAGCAGTCCACAGGATCGGGTTGAAAAACTGTTTTTT. Protein product: CASSPQDRVEKLFF.

The rearrangement uses TRBV29-1 and TRBJ2-1; the D gene is possibly TRBD2 (6 bases). Trimming cost V 6 bases and J 10 bases, with 16 bases left between them. Germline CDR1 reads SQVTM; CDR2 reads ANQGSEA. This CDR3 spans 12 amino acids. In DNA, the CDR3 is TGCAGCGTCTCGGGACTCTACGGGGAGCAGTTCTTC. Residues: CSVSGLYGEQFF.

V gene TRBV7-2 combines with J gene TRBJ2-5; a weak D match, TRBD2 (7 bases). This CDR3 spans 14 amino acids. Trimming removed 3 bases at V and 5 bases at J, with 13 bases between. Per germline, CDR1 SGHTA and CDR2 FQGNSA. CDR3 DNA sequence: TGTGCCAGCAGCTTTAGGACAGCGGGGGAGACCCAGTACTTC. As protein: CASSFRTAGETQYF.

The J gene is TRBJ2-7, the V gene TRBV10-3, with TRBD1 as a possible D gene (5 bases). This CDR3 contains 12 residues. Per the germline V gene, CDR1 is ENHRY and CDR2 is SYGVKD. With 2 bases removed from V and 3 bases from J, the gap between germline ends came to 5 bases. CDR3 bases: TGTGCCATCAGTGAGCAGGGCTACGAGCAGTACGTC. It specifies CAISEQGYEQYV.

V usage is TRBV12-2 and J usage is TRBJ1-5; the table's D call, TRBD1, has no DNA check behind it. TRBV12-2 is a known pseudogene. This CDR3 is 16 amino acids long. The CDR3 is CASRLGGTGSNQPQHF. CDR3 bases: TGTGCAAGTCGCTTAGGGGGGACAGGGAGCAATCAGCCCCAGCATTTT.

The genes are TRBV10-3 and TRBJ2-3; 7 bases fit TRBD1. Germline V CDR1 and CDR2: ENHRY, SYGVKD. V dropped 6 bases and J dropped 3; count of bases not matched to a gene: 3. The CDR3 loop spans 13 amino acids. The CDR3 nucleotides are TGTGCCATCAGGGGACAGTCGACAGATACGCAGTATTTT. It translates to CAIRGQSTDTQYF.

This sequence joins TRBV5-1 and TRBJ1-3, with a possible D match to TRBD1 (6 bases). This CDR3 region has 13 residues. V was cut by 0 bases and J by 7 bases, with 8 bases left in between. Germline V gene lookup returns CDR1 SGHRS and CDR2 YFSETQ. The CDR3 is CASSLDRANTIYF. Here the CDR3 DNA reads TGCGCCAGCAGCTTGGACAGGGCTAACACCATATATTTT.

J is TRBJ2-2 and V is TRBV18, with a tentative D call TRBD1 (5 bases). CDR1 KGHSH and CDR2 LQKENI come from the germline V gene. The CDR3 is 15 residues long. The germline V and J ends were trimmed by 2 bases and 0 bases, with 7 bases remaining between them. The CDR3 here is CASSPKQANTGELFF. CDR3 nucleotides: TGTGCCAGCTCACCAAAACAGGCGAACACCGGGGAGCTGTTTTTT.

This chain uses TRBV9 with TRBJ2-2; TRBD1 matches at 7 bases. The CDR3 loop spans 15 amino acids. The germline CDR1 and CDR2 sequences are SGDLS and YYNGEE. V shed 3 bases, J shed 1 base, and the junction held 3 bases outside the gene matches. The CDR3 is CASSAGQLNTGELFF. In DNA, the CDR3 is TGTGCCAGCAGCGCGGGACAGCTGAACACCGGGGAGCTGTTTTTT.

This rearrangement joins TRBV2 to TRBJ1-6; 7 bases are shared with TRBD1. Germline V gene sequence: CDR1 SNHLY, CDR2 FYNNEI. The CDR3 contains 17 residues. J gave up 2 bases and V 7 bases, and 11 bases lay outside the gene matches. CDR3 residues: CASISITGAAYNSPLHF. CDR3 nucleotides: TGTGCCAGCATCTCAATTACAGGGGCAGCCTATAATTCACCCCTCCACTTT.

The chain combines TRBV5-4 with TRBJ2-5, with D possibly being TRBD2 (6 bases). V lost 1 base and J lost 2, with 12 bases in between. Germline assignment: CDR1 SGHNT and CDR2 YYREEE (reference sequence). This CDR3 spans 15 amino acids. This chain's CDR3 is CASSLYSGVQETQYF. In DNA form, the CDR3 reads TGTGCCAGCAGCTTGTACTCGGGGGTTCAAGAGACCCAGTACTTC.